The 17 T cell receptor beta chains below come from one sample, sequenced in a study of CD8 T cells in Susac syndrome. The RNA, about 0.5 to 1 ug, was put through reverse transcription using random hexamers. One entry per CDR3 protein, called by TCRdb with MiXCR from the immunoSEQ multiplex PCR reads. Of approximately 200,000 distinct CDR3 sequences listed, around nine tenths are singletons. The sequencing sample was made of CD8+ T cells from PBMCs. The receptor source for this set is a human donor with multiple sclerosis.

The chain joins TRBV3-1 to TRBJ1-1; 10 nucleotides line up with TRBD1. This CDR3 region has 16 residues. Germline lookup yields CDR1 LGHDT and CDR2 YNNKEL (reference sequence). The V and J ends lost 4 bases and 1 base, in that order; junction bases with no gene match: 6. CDR3 DNA: TGTGCCAGCAGCCGAGACAGGGGGCGGGAGAACACTGAAGCTTTCTTT. Its protein product is CASSRDRGRENTEAFF.

The chain is built from TRBV30 and TRBJ1-1, with 11 positions matching TRBD1. The J segment lost 0 bases and the V segment lost 6 bases, leaving 6 bases of the junction unmatched. The CDR3 loop spans 15 amino acids. CDR1 and CDR2 (germline): GTSNPN, SVGIG (reference sequence). The CDR3 nucleotides are TGTGCCTGCCAAGGACAGGGGGCTATGAACACTGAAGCTTTCTTT. Protein sequence: CACQGQGAMNTEAFF.

This chain uses TRBV7-2 with TRBJ1-2, with D tentatively TRBD1 (6 bases). With 8 bases removed from V and 6 bases from J, the gap between germline ends came to 25 bases. This CDR3 comprises 16 residues. From germline, CDR1 is SGHTA and CDR2 FQGNSA. DNA of the CDR3: TGTGCCAGCGGCACATACCCGCACAGGGCGAGCGATGGCTACACCTTC. This codes for CASGTYPHRASDGYTF.

The CDR3 sequence: CASSLALERPLGDYGYTF. CDR3 DNA sequence: TGTGCCAGCAGCTTGGCCCTTGAAAGGCCCTTAGGAGACTATGGCTACACCTTC. The V gene is TRBV5-6, the J gene TRBJ1-2, with D unresolved. In germline, CDR1 is SGHDT, CDR2 YYEEEE. This CDR3 comprises 18 residues. The V gene lost 0 bases and the J gene lost 3 bases, with 21 bases spanning the gap. Full variable domain (missing parts from reference TRBV5-6 and TRBJ1-2): DAGVTQSPTHLIKTRGQQVTLRCSPKSGHDTVSWYQQALGQGPQFIFQYYEEEERQRGNFPDRFSGHQFPNYSSELNVNALLLGDSALYLCASSLALERPLGDYGYTFGSGTRLTVV.

This clonotype occurred once. CDR3 DNA: TGTGCCAGCAGCCCCTTAGGGGGTGACTACAATGAGCAGTTCTTC. Protein product: CASSPLGGDYNEQFF. The chain joins TRBV27 to TRBJ2-1, with D possibly being TRBD1 (6 bases). With 6 bases removed from V and 3 bases from J, the gap between germline ends came to 15 bases. CDR1 and CDR2 from the germline V gene are MNHEY and SMNVEV (reference sequence). The CDR3 is 15 residues long.

This clonotype appeared a single time. This chain links TRBV7-9 with TRBJ2-2; no firm D call. The V and J ends lost 2 bases and 1 base respectively, with 8 bases between them. CDR3 length: 15 residues. CDR1 is SEHNR, CDR2 FQNEAQ, per germline (reference sequence). The CDR3 loop is CASSLMYRNTGELFF. Here the CDR3 DNA reads TGTGCCAGCAGCTTAATGTACCGGAACACCGGGGAGCTGTTTTTT.

This clonotype was seen only once. The chain combines TRBV6-1 with TRBJ2-1; no clear D gene. The germline gives CDR1 MNHNS, CDR2 SASEGT. The V gene lost 3 bases and the J gene lost 4 bases, with 13 bases spanning the gap. The CDR3 contains 15 residues. CDR3 region: CASSDTENLYNEQFF. The CDR3 DNA reads TGTGCCAGCAGTGACACCGAAAACCTTTACAATGAGCAGTTCTTC.

V usage is TRBV5-1 and J usage is TRBJ1-2; 7 bases map to TRBD1. Germline assignment: CDR1 SGHRS and CDR2 YFSETQ. Trimming at V came to 0 bases and at J to 1 base, leaving 6 bases not matched to a gene. The CDR3 consists of 16 residues. In DNA form, the CDR3 reads TGCGCCAGCAGCTTGGATCCCGGGACAGTTAACTATGGCTACACCTTC. As protein: CASSLDPGTVNYGYTF.

The CDR3 loop is CSARDQVSWGLADTQYF. The CDR3 nucleotides are TGCAGTGCTAGAGATCAAGTCTCATGGGGGCTTGCAGATACGCAGTATTTT. The rearrangement links TRBV20-1 to TRBJ2-3, with a possible D match to TRBD1 (6 bases). The germline V and J ends were trimmed by 0 bases and 4 bases, with 20 bases remaining between them. The CDR3 is 17 residues long. Germline CDR1 is DFQATT and CDR2 is SNEGSKA (reference sequence).

The CDR3 protein is CASSSLTQGARVNEKLFF. The CDR3 nucleotides are TGTGCCAGCAGCTCCCTCACACAGGGGGCCCGGGTTAATGAAAAACTGTTTTTT. This rearrangement joins TRBV7-9 to TRBJ1-4; 9 bases map to TRBD1. This CDR3 comprises 18 residues. Unmatched junction bases numbered 13, after V lost 4 bases and J lost 4 bases. Germline V lookup: CDR1 SEHNR, CDR2 FQNEAQ (reference sequence).

The V gene is TRBV2, the J gene TRBJ1-5; no clear D. V shed 3 bases and J shed 0 bases, with 9 bases lying between them. Germline V gives CDR1 SNHLY, CDR2 FYNNEI. This CDR3 comprises 15 residues. CDR3: CASSEGIGSNQPQHF. The CDR3 DNA sequence: TGTGCCAGCAGTGAGGGGATCGGTAGCAATCAGCCCCAGCATTTT.

This sequence joins TRBV5-5 and TRBJ1-2; 11 positions agree with TRBD1. Germline loops: CDR1 SGHKS, CDR2 YYEKEE (reference sequence). V was pared by 0 bases and J by 8 bases, with 3 bases of the junction left unmatched. The CDR3 totals 14 residues. The CDR3 loop is CASSLGTGGNGYTF. Here the CDR3 DNA reads TGTGCCAGCAGCTTGGGGACAGGGGGCAACGGCTACACCTTC.

This chain connects TRBV15 to TRBJ2-1; D possibly matches TRBD1 or TRBD2 (6 bases each). The CDR3 loop spans 14 amino acids. V was pared by 2 bases and J by 7 bases, with 12 bases between. Per the germline V gene, CDR1 is LNHNV and CDR2 is YYDKDF (reference sequence). The CDR3 here is CATSRTGTGNEQFF. CDR3 bases: TGTGCCACCAGCAGAACAGGGACTGGGAATGAGCAGTTCTTC.

The rearrangement joins TRBV20-1 to TRBJ1-1; TRBD1 might be the D (5 bases). CDR1 DFQATT and CDR2 SNEGSKA come from the germline V gene (reference sequence). The CDR3 is 13 residues long. V was trimmed by 1 base and J by 4 bases, leaving 10 bases between them. The CDR3 sequence is CSARAAGGTEAFF. In nucleotides, the CDR3 is TGCAGTGCTAGAGCCGCGGGGGGCACTGAAGCTTTCTTT.

For this clonotype: The junction does not match germline at one end; this may be a read error. The genes are TRBV29-1 and TRBJ1-1; D not resolved. The germline V gene encodes CDR1 SQVTM and CDR2 ANQGSEA. This CDR3 comprises 12 residues. The CDR3 DNA reads TGCAGCACGAACCCTGACGGCACTGAAGTTTTCTTT. Its translation: CSTNPDGTEVFF.

The V and J genes are TRBV13 and TRBJ2-4; a possible D gene is TRBD2 (5 bases). With 2 bases removed from V and 7 bases from J, the gap between germline ends came to 9 bases. The germline gives CDR1 PRHDT, CDR2 FYEKMQ (reference sequence). There are 13 residues in the CDR3. This CDR3 reads CASSLSGGNIQYF. The CDR3 bases are TGTGCCAGCAGCTTAAGCGGCGGGAACATTCAGTACTTC. The complete variable domain, with remaining parts taken from reference TRBV13 and TRBJ2-4, reads AAGVIQSPRHLIKEKRETATLKCYPIPRHDTVYWYQQGPGQDPQFLISFYEKMQSDKGSIPDRFSAQQFSDYHSELNMSSLELGDSALYFCASSLSGGNIQYFGAGTRLSVL.

The count of this clonotype is one. The V gene is TRBV12-3 or TRBV12-4, the J gene TRBJ1-5; TRBD1 agrees at 7 bases. Trimming at V came to 5 bases and at J to 7 bases, leaving 5 bases not matched to a gene. The CDR3 has 13 amino acids. The CDR3 loop reads CASSRDSPQPQHF. In DNA, the CDR3 is TGTGCCAGCAGTCGGGACAGCCCACAGCCCCAGCATTTT.